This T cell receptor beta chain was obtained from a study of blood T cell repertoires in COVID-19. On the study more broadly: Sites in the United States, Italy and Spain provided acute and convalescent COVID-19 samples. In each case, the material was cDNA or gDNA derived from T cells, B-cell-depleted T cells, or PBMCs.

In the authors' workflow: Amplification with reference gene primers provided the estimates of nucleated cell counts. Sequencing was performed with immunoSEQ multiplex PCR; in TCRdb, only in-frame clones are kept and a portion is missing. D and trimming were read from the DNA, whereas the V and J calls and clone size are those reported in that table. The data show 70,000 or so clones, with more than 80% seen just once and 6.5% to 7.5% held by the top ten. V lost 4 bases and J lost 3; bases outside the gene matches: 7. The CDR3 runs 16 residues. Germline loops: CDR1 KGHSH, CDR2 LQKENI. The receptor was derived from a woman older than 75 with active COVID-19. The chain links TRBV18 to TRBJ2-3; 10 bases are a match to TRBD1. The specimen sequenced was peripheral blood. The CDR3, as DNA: TGTGCCAGCTCACTCGGCCGGGACAGGGGAACAGATACGCAGTATTTT. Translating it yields CASSLGRDRGTDTQYF.